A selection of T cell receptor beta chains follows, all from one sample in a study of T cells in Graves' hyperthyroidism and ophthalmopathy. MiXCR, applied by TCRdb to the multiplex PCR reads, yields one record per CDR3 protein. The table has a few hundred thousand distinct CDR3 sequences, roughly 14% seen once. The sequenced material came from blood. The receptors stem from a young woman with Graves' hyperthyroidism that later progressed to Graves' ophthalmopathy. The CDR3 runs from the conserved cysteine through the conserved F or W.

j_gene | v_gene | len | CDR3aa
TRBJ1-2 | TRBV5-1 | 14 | CASSLGPDSYGYTF
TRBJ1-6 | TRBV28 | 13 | CASSGDSQSPLHF
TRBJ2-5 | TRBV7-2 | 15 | CASSLGPGAQETQYF
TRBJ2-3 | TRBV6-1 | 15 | CASSLTPGGADTQYF
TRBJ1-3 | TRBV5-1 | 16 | CASSLDRGQIGNTIYF
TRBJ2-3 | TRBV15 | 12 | CATSRLKDTQYF
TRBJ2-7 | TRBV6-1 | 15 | CASSPRGLRDDEQYF
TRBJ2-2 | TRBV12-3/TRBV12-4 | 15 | CASSFAAGGAGELFF
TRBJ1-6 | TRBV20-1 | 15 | CSATEITAYNSPLHF
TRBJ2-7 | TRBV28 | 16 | CASSSEGDRNSYEQYF
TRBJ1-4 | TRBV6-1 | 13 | CASRDSGNEKLFF
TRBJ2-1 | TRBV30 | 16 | CAWSAGGSGRAGEQFF
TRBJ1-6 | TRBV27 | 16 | CASSLVRGSYNSPLHF
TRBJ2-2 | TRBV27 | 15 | CASTVGQGIIGELFF